This TCR beta chain was sequenced for a study of long-term antiretroviral therapy in people with HIV. Study-wide results and limits: Controls exceeded HIV repertoires in CDR3 length range.

The CDR3 extends over 11 amino acids. V dropped 4 bases and J dropped 9 bases, with 10 bases sitting between them. Germline-derived CDR1 and CDR2 are SQVTM and ANQGSEA. A v3.0 immunoSEQ assay was performed at survey level. Only in-frame clones appear in the TCRdb table, and some are missing; sequencing was by immunoSEQ multiplex PCR. The sample shows tens of thousands of clones, around four fifths of them seen only once. In regard to this clone: Its matching antigen is unknown.

This sequence originates from a man aged 18-30 years with HIV. The genes are TRBV29-1 and TRBJ2-1, with no clear D. Sequencing was performed on unsorted PBMCs, taken 0.8 years before starting antiretroviral therapy. In nucleotides, the CDR3 is TGCAGCGTTGGAGACAACGGTGAGCAGTTCTTC. This encodes CSVGDNGEQFF.